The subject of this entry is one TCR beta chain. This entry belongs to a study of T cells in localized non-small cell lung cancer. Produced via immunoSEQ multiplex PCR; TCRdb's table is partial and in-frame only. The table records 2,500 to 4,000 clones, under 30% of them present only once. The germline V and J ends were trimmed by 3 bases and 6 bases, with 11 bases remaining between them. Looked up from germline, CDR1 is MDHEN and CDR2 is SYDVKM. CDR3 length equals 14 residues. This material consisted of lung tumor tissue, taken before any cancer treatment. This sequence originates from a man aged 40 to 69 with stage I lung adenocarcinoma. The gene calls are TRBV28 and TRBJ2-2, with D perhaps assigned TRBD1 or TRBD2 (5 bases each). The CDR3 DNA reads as TGTGCCAGCAGTTTCTGGGGGATCGCCGGGGAGCTGTTTTTT. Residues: CASSFWGIAGELFF. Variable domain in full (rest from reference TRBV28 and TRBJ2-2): DVKVTQSSRYLVKRTGEKVFLECVQDMDHENMFWYRQDPGLGLRLIYFSYDVKMKEKGDIPEGYSVSREKKERFSLILESASTNQTSMYLCASSFWGIAGELFFGEGSRLTVL.